This is a list of T cell receptor beta chains from one sample in a study of blood T cells in healthy people across ages. TCRdb itself ran the 5' RACE reads through MiXCR, one entry per CDR3 protein. The table records approximately 290,000 distinct CDR3 sequences, roughly 26% of them present only once. Source material: blood. The receptors were sampled from a woman in her 70s in good health. Both conserved end residues are part of each CDR3. The order of the fields is D gene, J gene, V gene, clone size, CDR3 protein, CDR3 DNA. D genes are given only for firm matches. Part of the rows lack a size; the others show once, few, many or a class for expanded clones.

.	TRBJ2-2	TRBV28	.	CASSINRVVGTGELFF	TGTGCCAGCAGTATCAACAGGGTGGTCGGCACCGGGGAGCTGTTTTTT
.	TRBJ2-7	TRBV6-5	.	CASSGGVRPYEQYF	TGTGCCAGCAGTGGGGGAGTAAGACCCTACGAGCAGTACTTC
.	TRBJ1-5	TRBV28	.	CASSTPGVRVPSGNQPQHF	TGTGCCAGCAGCACCCCGGGGGTTAGGGTTCCGAGTGGCAATCAGCCCCAGCATTTT
.	TRBJ1-1	TRBV9	many	CASSVVEGYEAFF	TGTGCCAGCAGCGTAGTAGAGGGATATGAAGCTTTCTTT
.	TRBJ1-1	TRBV7-9	few	CASSLARGGEVGAFF	TGTGCCAGCAGCTTAGCCCGGGGAGGAGAGGTTGGAGCTTTCTTT
.	TRBJ1-3	TRBV7-6	.	CASSLNGGKENTIYF	TGTGCCAGCAGCTTAAACGGAGGGAAGGAGAACACCATATATTTT
TRBD1	TRBJ1-4	TRBV6-5	.	CASSIRGAANEKLFF	TGTGCCAGCAGCATCAGGGGGGCAGCTAATGAAAAACTGTTTTTT
.	TRBJ2-4	TRBV7-8	once	CASSPGDIQYF	TGTGCCAGCAGTCCCGGGGACATTCAGTACTTC
TRBD2	TRBJ2-5	TRBV15	.	CATKGTSGEETQYF	TGTGCCACGAAAGGGACTAGCGGGGAGGAGACCCAGTACTTC
.	TRBJ1-1	TRBV28	few	CASSTPRRGLMNTEAFF	TGTGCCAGCAGCACCCCACGGCGGGGCCTCATGAACACTGAAGCTTTCTTT
TRBD2	TRBJ2-1	TRBV7-8	many	CASSFSSPTSGRASRNEQFF	TGTGCCAGCAGCTTCTCCTCCCCGACTAGCGGGAGGGCCTCGAGAAATGAGCAGTTCTTC
.	TRBJ2-5	TRBV5-1	.	CASSLGLGEETQYF	TGCGCCAGCAGCTTGGGACTAGGTGAGGAGACCCAGTACTTC
.	TRBJ2-1	TRBV7-9	few	CASSLASDLNEQFF	TGTGCCAGCAGCTTAGCGTCGGATCTCAATGAGCAGTTCTTC
TRBD1	TRBJ2-2	TRBV28	.	CASRRQGGNTGELFF	TGTGCCAGCAGGCGACAGGGGGGGAACACCGGGGAGCTGTTTTTT
TRBD2	TRBJ2-7	TRBV5-1	many	CASSSQGTSGRSGYEQYF	TGCGCCAGCAGCTCCCAGGGGACTAGCGGGAGATCCGGCTACGAGCAGTACTTC
TRBD1	TRBJ1-2	TRBV20-1	.	CSAREQGNNYGYTF	TGCAGTGCCCGTGAACAGGGGAATAACTATGGCTACACCTTC
TRBD2	TRBJ2-1	TRBV29-1	few	CSVEDIRGGGSYNEQFF	TGCAGCGTTGAAGATATACGTGGGGGGGGCTCCTACAATGAGCAGTTCTTC
.	TRBJ2-5	TRBV5-1	many	CASSLGSYETQYF	TGCGCCAGCAGCTTGGGTAGCTATGAGACCCAGTACTTC
.	TRBJ1-4	TRBV6-6	.	CASLADNEKLFF	TGTGCCAGCTTGGCCGATAATGAAAAACTGTTTTTT
TRBD2	TRBJ2-7	TRBV18	.	CASSPTSGTTNYEQYF	TGTGCCAGCTCACCAACCTCCGGGACTACCAACTACGAGCAGTACTTC
TRBD1	TRBJ1-2	TRBV7-2	few	CASSSRTGNINYGYTF	TGTGCCAGCAGCTCCCGGACAGGGAACATCAACTATGGCTACACCTTC
.	TRBJ2-5	TRBV16	few	CASSQLIAGRETQYF	TGTGCCAGCAGCCAATTAATTGCGGGACGAGAGACCCAGTACTTC
TRBD1	TRBJ2-2	TRBV14	few	CASSPTGGLGELFF	TGTGCCAGCAGCCCGACAGGGGGCCTCGGGGAGCTGTTTTTT
.	TRBJ1-2	TRBV5-1	.	CASSLGDKYYGYTF	TGCGCCAGCAGCTTGGGGGACAAATACTATGGCTACACCTTC
.	TRBJ1-6	TRBV28	many	CASSSTVTLDSPLHF	TGTGCCAGCAGTTCAACAGTGACCCTAGATTCACCCCTCCACTTT
TRBD2	TRBJ2-5	TRBV5-1	many	CASSPGLAGLYQETQYF	TGCGCCAGCAGCCCCGGACTAGCGGGACTCTACCAAGAGACCCAGTACTTC
.	TRBJ2-5	TRBV5-5	few	CASSLGNPTGETQYF	TGTGCCAGCAGCTTGGGTAATCCAACGGGAGAGACCCAGTACTTC
TRBD1	TRBJ2-2	TRBV28	few	CASSLRDRNTGELFF	TGTGCCAGCAGTTTACGGGACAGGAACACCGGGGAGCTGTTTTTT
TRBD1	TRBJ1-4	TRBV28	many	CASSSYATGKDEKLFF	TGTGCCAGCAGTTCCTACGCGACAGGGAAGGATGAAAAACTGTTTTTT
.	TRBJ2-7	TRBV6-2/TRBV6-3	few	CAIGQSYEQYF	TGTGCCATCGGACAGTCCTACGAGCAGTACTTC
.	TRBJ1-1	TRBV7-2	.	CASSFGASWADTEAFF	TGTGCCAGCAGCTTTGGGGCCTCATGGGCAGACACTGAAGCTTTCTTT
.	TRBJ1-3	TRBV15	few	CATSRGGGNSGNTIYF	TGTGCCACCAGCAGAGGCGGAGGTAACTCTGGAAACACCATATATTTT
.	TRBJ1-3	TRBV29-1	.	CSVGGASGNTIYF	TGCAGCGTCGGGGGGGCCTCTGGAAACACCATATATTTT
.	TRBJ2-1	TRBV11-2	.	CTSSLSRTQQFF	TGTACCAGCAGCTTAAGTCGGACTCAGCAGTTCTTC
.	TRBJ2-5	TRBV20-1	few	CSASGLRGTQYF	TGCAGTGCTTCCGGACTAAGGGGGACCCAGTACTTC
.	TRBJ2-3	TRBV6-5	.	CASSYGLPSADTQYF	TGTGCCAGCAGTTACGGCCTACCATCCGCAGATACGCAGTATTTT
.	TRBJ2-3	TRBV6-1	.	CASSEAFSGHRNTQYF	TGTGCCAGCAGTGAAGCATTCTCGGGCCATCGAAACACGCAGTATTTT
.	TRBJ2-3	TRBV24-1	.	CATSDASTDTQYF	TGTGCCACCAGTGATGCGAGCACAGATACGCAGTATTTT
TRBD2	TRBJ2-3	TRBV20-1	.	CSARGPSGNTDTQYF	TGCAGTGCTAGAGGTCCTAGCGGAAACACAGATACGCAGTATTTT
.	TRBJ2-1	TRBV6-5	.	CASSPPPGNEQFF	TGTGCCAGCAGTCCCCCCCCAGGTAATGAGCAGTTCTTC
TRBD2	TRBJ2-1	TRBV4-2	.	CASSQDAASGSYNEQFF	TGTGCCAGCAGCCAAGACGCGGCTAGCGGGAGCTACAATGAGCAGTTCTTC